The 30 T cell receptor beta chains presented below share a single source sample, sequenced in a study of cytomegalovirus exposure and HLA in healthy donors. Use of 60 Vbeta and 13 Jbeta primers characterized the PCR. Sequenced by immunoSEQ multiplex PCR; TCRdb stores in-frame clones only, minus some. Of under 200,000 clones in the sample, around 73% were seen once. Sequenced input: PBMCs. Receptor source: a woman under 30 in good health and CMV-seropositive.

V and J are TRBV28 and TRBJ2-1; 8 bases match TRBD1. J was trimmed by 9 bases and V by 6 bases; bases with no gene match: 10. This CDR3 is 14 amino acids long. Germline CDR1 is MDHEN and CDR2 is SYDVKM. The CDR3 nucleotides are TGTGCCAGCAGAAAACCGGGACAGGTGCCTGAGCAGTTCTTC. Translating gives CASRKPGQVPEQFF.

This chain joins TRBV5-4 and TRBJ2-3; 7 nucleotides agree with TRBD2. This CDR3 contains 16 residues. The germline V gene has CDR1 SGHNT and CDR2 YYREEE (reference sequence). The J segment lost 2 bases and the V segment lost 0 bases, leaving 6 bases of the junction unmatched. The CDR3 nucleotides read TGTGCCAGCAGCTTGGCCGGACTAGATATCACAGATACGCAGTATTTT. This codes for CASSLAGLDITDTQYF. Full variable domain (missing parts from reference TRBV5-4 and TRBJ2-3): ETGVTQSPTHLIKTRGQQVTLRCSSQSGHNTVSWYQQALGQGPQFIFQYYREEENGRGNFPPRFSGLQFPNYSSELNVNALELDDSALYLCASSLAGLDITDTQYFGPGTRLTVL.

V and J are TRBV11-3 and TRBJ1-1, with a possible D match to TRBD1 (5 bases). Looked up from germline, CDR1 is SGHNT and CDR2 is YENEEA. Deletions cut 3 bases from V and 1 base from J, with 6 bases between. This CDR3 has 13 amino acids. The CDR3: CASSFQGNTEAFF. The CDR3 DNA reads as TGTGCCAGCAGCTTTCAGGGGAACACTGAAGCTTTCTTT.

The chain combines TRBV25-1 with TRBJ2-5; D perhaps matches TRBD2 (6 bases). CDR3 size: 17 residues. Germline assignment: CDR1 MGHDK and CDR2 SYGVNS. V lost 5 bases, J lost 5 bases, and 24 bases lay in between. CDR3 nucleotides: TGTGCCAGCAGTTCCGAGCAGGGCGACTTAGGAGGGGAGACCCAGTACTTC. It codes for CASSSEQGDLGGETQYF.

This sequence joins TRBV27 and TRBJ2-7; TRBD1 agrees at 10 bases. Per the germline V gene, CDR1 is MNHEY and CDR2 is SMNVEV (reference sequence). The CDR3 is made up of 15 amino acids. With V trimmed by 6 bases and J by 3 bases, 8 bases remained unmatched. This CDR3 reads CASRPRDRGLYEQYF. CDR3 coding DNA: TGTGCCAGCAGGCCTCGGGACAGGGGCCTCTACGAGCAGTACTTC.

This sequence joins TRBV11-3 and TRBJ2-5, with a tentative D call TRBD1 (5 bases). The CDR3 consists of 14 residues. Trimming cost V 5 bases and J 4 bases, with 14 bases left between them. CDR1 is SGHNT, CDR2 YENEEA, per germline. This CDR3 reads CASSTTGSGETQYF. CDR3 coding DNA: TGTGCCAGCAGCACAACAGGTTCCGGAGAGACCCAGTACTTC. Together with reference TRBV11-3 and TRBJ2-5, the CDR3 gives the full variable domain: EAGVVQSPRYKIIEKKQPVAFWCNPISGHNTLYWYLQNLGQGPELLIRYENEEAVDDSQLPKDRFSAERLKGVDSTLKIQPAELGDSAVYLCASSTTGSGETQYFGPGTRLLVL.

This chain links TRBV21-1 with TRBJ1-6; the DNA was not used to check the table's D call, TRBD1. TRBV21-1 is described as a pseudogene. The CDR3 has 12 amino acids. In DNA form, the CDR3 reads TGTGCCATATACAGGGACAGGGGACCCCTCCACTTT. Protein product: CAIYRDRGPLHF.

This rearrangement joins TRBV7-2 to TRBJ2-7, with 8 positions matching TRBD2. This CDR3 is 15 amino acids long. The J segment lost 2 bases and the V segment lost 1 base, leaving 4 bases of the junction unmatched. Germline V CDR1 and CDR2: SGHTA, FQGNSA. The CDR3 region has the DNA TGTGCCAGCAGCTTAGGGCGGGGGGATACCTACGAGCAGTACTTC. Translating gives CASSLGRGDTYEQYF.

The rearrangement joins TRBV29-1 to TRBJ1-1; D call uncertain. This CDR3 has 13 amino acids. Per the germline V gene, CDR1 is SQVTM and CDR2 is ANQGSEA. V gave up 6 bases and J gave up 0 bases, with 11 bases separating them. CDR3 coding DNA: TGCAGCGTCCCCCCAGGTATGAACACTGAAGCTTTCTTT. Translation gives CSVPPGMNTEAFF.

The chain employs TRBV27 and TRBJ1-1; TRBD1 aligns across 10 bases. This CDR3 contains 16 residues. Germline trimming cut 5 bases from V and 11 bases from J; bases unmatched to any gene: 17. CDR1 is MNHEY, CDR2 SMNVEV, per germline (reference sequence). CDR3 residues: CASSPRQGANSYVAFF. In DNA, the CDR3 is TGTGCCAGCAGTCCCCGACAGGGGGCAAATTCATATGTGGCTTTCTTT.

The V and J genes are TRBV7-3 and TRBJ1-1; unclear D gene. The ends were cut back, 4 bases at V and 0 bases at J, with 6 bases in the middle. Germline V gene lookup returns CDR1 SGHTA and CDR2 FQGTGA. This CDR3 is 13 amino acids long. The CDR3 DNA reads as TGTGCCAGCAGCTCCAGTTTGAACACTGAAGCTTTCTTT. This encodes CASSSSLNTEAFF.

This sequence joins TRBV7-3 and TRBJ2-2, with 7 bases fitting TRBD2. The CDR3 consists of 16 residues. V dropped 7 bases and J dropped 4; count of bases not matched to a gene: 12. Per germline, CDR1 SGHTA and CDR2 FQGTGA. The CDR3 DNA reads as TGTGCCAGCATGCCGGGGGGTGTCCGTGCCACCGGGGAGCTGTTTTTT. Its translation is CASMPGGVRATGELFF.

This sequence joins TRBV29-1 and TRBJ2-1; D is possibly TRBD2 (5 bases). CDR1 is SQVTM and CDR2 is ANQGSEA in the germline V gene. V gave up 7 bases and J gave up 13 bases, with 8 bases separating them. The CDR3 loop spans 8 amino acids. The CDR3 DNA reads TGCAGCGGAGGGAACCAGTTCTTC. As protein: CSGGNQFF.

The chain is built from TRBV6-5 and TRBJ1-1; D unclear. V shed 4 bases and J shed 3 bases, with 12 bases lying between them. Looked up from germline, CDR1 is MNHEY and CDR2 is SVGAGI. The CDR3 totals 14 residues. This chain's CDR3 is CASSSPTSYTEAFF. The CDR3 region has the DNA TGTGCCAGCAGTTCACCGACAAGTTACACTGAAGCTTTCTTT.

The genes are TRBV7-2 and TRBJ1-1; tentative D call: TRBD1 (6 bases). Trimming removed 4 bases from V and 1 base from J, with 10 bases in between. Per the germline V gene, CDR1 is SGHTA and CDR2 is FQGNSA. This CDR3 region has 14 residues. CDR3: CASSSTGKNTEAFF. In DNA, the CDR3 is TGTGCCAGCAGCTCCACAGGGAAGAACACTGAAGCTTTCTTT.

The rearrangement joins TRBV4-2 to TRBJ2-1; TRBD2 matches 15 bases. Germline values: CDR1 LGHNA, CDR2 YNFKEQ. CDR3 length equals 20 residues. The V and J ends lost 2 bases and 4 bases, in that order; junction bases with no gene match: 12. The CDR3 loop is CASSQHPGLAGGKEYNEQFF. The CDR3 bases are TGTGCCAGCAGCCAACACCCGGGACTAGCGGGGGGCAAAGAATACAATGAGCAGTTCTTC.

This chain's CDR3 is CASRPGTADQPQHF. The CDR3 coding sequence is TGCGCCAGCAGACCCGGGACTGCAGATCAGCCCCAGCATTTT. The J gene is TRBJ1-5, the V gene TRBV5-1; D may be TRBD1 (5 bases). The CDR3 spans 14 residues. The germline V gene encodes CDR1 SGHRS and CDR2 YFSETQ. V was shortened by 5 bases and J by 5 bases, with 14 bases between the two germline ends.

CDR3 in DNA: TGTGCCAGCAGCCCAGTAGGTGAGGGGGCGAACACTGAAGCTTTCTTT. It codes for CASSPVGEGANTEAFF. The chain combines TRBV14 with TRBJ1-1, with 7 bases lining up with TRBD1. The CDR3 contains 16 residues. The V gene's germline CDR1 is SGHDN and CDR2 FVKESK. V gave up 4 bases and J gave up 1 base; unmatched junction bases: 9.

This rearrangement joins TRBV7-2 to TRBJ1-2; 8 bases are a match to TRBD1. The CDR3 runs 13 residues. The germline CDR1 and CDR2 sequences are SGHTA and FQGNSA. Trimming removed 3 bases from V and 6 bases from J; junction bases left unmatched: 3. This CDR3 is CASSFQGADGYTF. The CDR3 bases are TGTGCCAGCAGCTTTCAGGGGGCAGATGGCTACACCTTC.

This clone was detected only a few times. This chain's CDR3 is CASSARVGKSNTGELFF. The CDR3 DNA sequence: TGTGCCAGCAGCGCACGGGTCGGAAAATCGAACACCGGGGAGCTGTTTTTT. The chain is built from TRBV9 and TRBJ2-2; D gene ambiguous. V lost 3 bases, J lost 0 bases, and 15 bases lay in between. The germline CDR1 and CDR2 sequences are SGDLS and YYNGEE. There are 17 residues in the CDR3.

The table lists this clone with a count of one. The chain recombines TRBV2 with TRBJ1-1; TRBD1 might be the D (6 bases). This CDR3 is built from 14 residues. Germline CDR1 SNHLY, CDR2 FYNNEI. Trimming took 0 bases from V and 4 from J, leaving 9 bases between them. CDR3 nucleotides: TGTGCCAGCAGTGAAGCGCCAGGGGTCACTGAAGCTTTCTTT. This codes for CASSEAPGVTEAFF.

This clone was seen once. The chain couples TRBV15 to TRBJ1-4; a possible D gene is TRBD1 (5 bases). This CDR3 spans 16 amino acids. The germline V and J ends were trimmed by 2 bases and 6 bases, with 16 bases remaining between them. Germline V gives CDR1 LNHNV, CDR2 YYDKDF (reference sequence). The CDR3 DNA is TGTGCCACCAGCAGATCCATGACAGATGTGGATGAAAAACTGTTTTTT. Its translation is CATSRSMTDVDEKLFF.

Only one count was recorded for this clone. J is TRBJ1-2 and V is TRBV2; D gene unclear. The germline gives CDR1 SNHLY, CDR2 FYNNEI. This CDR3 region has 11 residues. The ends were cut back, 5 bases at V and 3 bases at J, with 4 bases in the middle. The CDR3 loop reads CASSTDYGYTF. Here the CDR3 DNA reads TGTGCCAGCAGTACGGACTATGGCTACACCTTC.

The table lists this clone with a few counts. The V gene is TRBV19, the J gene TRBJ1-3; 8 nucleotides align to TRBD1. This CDR3 region has 16 residues. V lost 6 bases, J lost 3 bases, and 10 bases stayed unmatched. The germline V gene encodes CDR1 LNHDA and CDR2 SQIVND (reference sequence). CDR3: CASSSMQGAGGNTIYF. The CDR3 coding sequence is TGTGCCAGTAGCTCGATGCAGGGGGCAGGTGGAAACACCATATATTTT.

This clone was counted a few times. The J gene is TRBJ1-5, the V gene TRBV4-3; D uncertain. V lost 0 bases, J lost 7 bases, and 7 bases lay in between. This CDR3 comprises 13 residues. Germline-derived CDR1 and CDR2 are LGHNA and YSLEER. DNA of the CDR3: TGCGCCAGCAGCCAAGAAGTAAGCCAGCCCCAGCATTTT. Protein sequence: CASSQEVSQPQHF.

V gene TRBV5-6 combines with J gene TRBJ2-7, with D tentatively TRBD2 (5 bases). The CDR3 spans 14 residues. Germline CDR1 and CDR2: SGHDT and YYEEEE. V lost 2 bases, J lost 0 bases, and 9 bases lay in between. The CDR3 spells CASSFRTLSYEQYF. CDR3 nucleotide sequence: TGTGCCAGCAGCTTCCGGACTCTCTCCTACGAGCAGTACTTC. Filled out from reference TRBV5-6 and TRBJ2-7, the complete variable domain reads DAGVTQSPTHLIKTRGQQVTLRCSPKSGHDTVSWYQQALGQGPQFIFQYYEEEERQRGNFPDRFSGHQFPNYSSELNVNALLLGDSALYLCASSFRTLSYEQYFGPGTRLTVT.

V is TRBV18 and J is TRBJ1-3; TRBD1 might be the D (6 bases). This CDR3 has 17 residues. Trimming removed 3 bases from V and 1 base from J, with 16 bases in between. Germline V gene lookup returns CDR1 KGHSH and CDR2 LQKENI. The DNA for the CDR3 is TGTGCCAGCTCACCCGGAAGGACAGTCTCGTCTGGAAACACCATATATTTT. This encodes CASSPGRTVSSGNTIYF. Full variable domain (missing parts from reference TRBV18 and TRBJ1-3): NAGVMQNPRHLVRRRGQEARLRCSPMKGHSHVYWYRQLPEEGLKFMVYLQKENIIDESGMPKERFSAEFPKEGPSILRIQQVVRGDSAAYFCASSPGRTVSSGNTIYFGEGSWLTVV.

On this clone: The limits of the CDR3 on the DNA are not certain, so only TCRdb's listed CDR3 is given. V is TRBV25-1 and J is TRBJ2-7; TRBD1 is taken as the D call from the table, unchecked against the DNA. The CDR3 is 12 residues long, counting both termini. From germline, CDR1 is MGHDK and CDR2 SYGVNS. The CDR3 sequence is CASSVGRGTIYF.

The rearrangement uses TRBV23-1 and TRBJ1-1; D gene uncertain. TRBV23-1 is an ORF; its function is uncertain. The germline V and J ends were trimmed by 2 bases and 0 bases, with 13 bases remaining between them. The length of the CDR3 is 16 residues. CDR3: CASSQNGGGMNTEAFF. In nucleotides, the CDR3 is TGCGCCAGCAGTCAAAACGGAGGAGGGATGAACACTGAAGCTTTCTTT.

The chain joins TRBV28 to TRBJ1-1; D gene unclear. In germline, CDR1 is MDHEN, CDR2 SYDVKM. V dropped 8 bases and J dropped 1 base, with 14 bases sitting between them. This CDR3 has 14 residues. The CDR3 region is CASLKRPANTEAFF. The CDR3 region has the DNA TGTGCCAGCCTCAAGCGGCCGGCGAACACTGAAGCTTTCTTT.